The clone carrying this T cell receptor (beta chain) showed up just once. In the original processing: Estimated nucleated cell counts came from reference gene primer amplification. The data were produced by immunoSEQ multiplex PCR, yet TCRdb's version contains in-frame clones alone and is incomplete. Clone size and the V and J calls come from that table; the DNA yielded D and trimming. Of 250,000 to 350,000 clones in the sample, about 89% were seen once. These data belong to a study of blood T cell repertoires in COVID-19. About the study: The origin of the acute and convalescent COVID-19 samples was the United States, Italy and Spain. PBMCs, B-cell-depleted T cells, or T cells were the source of the cDNA or gDNA that made up the material.

The CDR3 contains 13 residues. Germline V gene lookup returns CDR1 SGHTS and CDR2 YDEGEE. V was shortened by 2 bases and J by 5 bases, with 8 bases between the two germline ends. V and J are TRBV5-8 and TRBJ1-5, with D perhaps TRBD1 (6 bases). This clonotype was sampled from a woman between 35 and 50 years old who had recovered from COVID-19. The source material was peripheral blood. Here the CDR3 reads CASSFYRDQPQHF. CDR3 nucleotide sequence: TGTGCCAGCAGCTTCTACAGGGATCAGCCCCAGCATTTT.